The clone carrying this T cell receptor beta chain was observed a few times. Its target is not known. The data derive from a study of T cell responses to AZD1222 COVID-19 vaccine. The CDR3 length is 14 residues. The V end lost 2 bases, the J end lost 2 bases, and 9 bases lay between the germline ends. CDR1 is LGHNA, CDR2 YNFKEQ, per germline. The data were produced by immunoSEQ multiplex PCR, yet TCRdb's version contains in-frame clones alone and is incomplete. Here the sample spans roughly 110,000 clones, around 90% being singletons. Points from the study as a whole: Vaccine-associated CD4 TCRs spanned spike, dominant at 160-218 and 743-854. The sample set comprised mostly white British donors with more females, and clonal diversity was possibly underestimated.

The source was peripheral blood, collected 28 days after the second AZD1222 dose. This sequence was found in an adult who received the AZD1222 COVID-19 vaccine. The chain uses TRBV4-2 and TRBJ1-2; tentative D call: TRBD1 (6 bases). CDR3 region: CASSQTTGNYGYTF. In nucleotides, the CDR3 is TGTGCCAGCAGCCAAACGACAGGAAACTATGGCTACACCTTC.